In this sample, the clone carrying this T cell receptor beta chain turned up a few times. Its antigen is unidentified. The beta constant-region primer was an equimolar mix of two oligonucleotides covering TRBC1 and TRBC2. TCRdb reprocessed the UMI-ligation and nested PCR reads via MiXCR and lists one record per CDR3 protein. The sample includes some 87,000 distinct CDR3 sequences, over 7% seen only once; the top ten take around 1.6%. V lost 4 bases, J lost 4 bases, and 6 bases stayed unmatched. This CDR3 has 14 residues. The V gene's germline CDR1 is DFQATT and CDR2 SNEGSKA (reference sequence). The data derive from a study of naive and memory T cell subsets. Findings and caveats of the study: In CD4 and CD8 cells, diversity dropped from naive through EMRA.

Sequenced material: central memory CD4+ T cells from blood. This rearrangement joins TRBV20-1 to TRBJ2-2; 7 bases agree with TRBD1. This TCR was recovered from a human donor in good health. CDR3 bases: TGCAGTGCTACAGACAGGGCCGTCACCGGGGAGCTGTTTTTT. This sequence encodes CSATDRAVTGELFF.